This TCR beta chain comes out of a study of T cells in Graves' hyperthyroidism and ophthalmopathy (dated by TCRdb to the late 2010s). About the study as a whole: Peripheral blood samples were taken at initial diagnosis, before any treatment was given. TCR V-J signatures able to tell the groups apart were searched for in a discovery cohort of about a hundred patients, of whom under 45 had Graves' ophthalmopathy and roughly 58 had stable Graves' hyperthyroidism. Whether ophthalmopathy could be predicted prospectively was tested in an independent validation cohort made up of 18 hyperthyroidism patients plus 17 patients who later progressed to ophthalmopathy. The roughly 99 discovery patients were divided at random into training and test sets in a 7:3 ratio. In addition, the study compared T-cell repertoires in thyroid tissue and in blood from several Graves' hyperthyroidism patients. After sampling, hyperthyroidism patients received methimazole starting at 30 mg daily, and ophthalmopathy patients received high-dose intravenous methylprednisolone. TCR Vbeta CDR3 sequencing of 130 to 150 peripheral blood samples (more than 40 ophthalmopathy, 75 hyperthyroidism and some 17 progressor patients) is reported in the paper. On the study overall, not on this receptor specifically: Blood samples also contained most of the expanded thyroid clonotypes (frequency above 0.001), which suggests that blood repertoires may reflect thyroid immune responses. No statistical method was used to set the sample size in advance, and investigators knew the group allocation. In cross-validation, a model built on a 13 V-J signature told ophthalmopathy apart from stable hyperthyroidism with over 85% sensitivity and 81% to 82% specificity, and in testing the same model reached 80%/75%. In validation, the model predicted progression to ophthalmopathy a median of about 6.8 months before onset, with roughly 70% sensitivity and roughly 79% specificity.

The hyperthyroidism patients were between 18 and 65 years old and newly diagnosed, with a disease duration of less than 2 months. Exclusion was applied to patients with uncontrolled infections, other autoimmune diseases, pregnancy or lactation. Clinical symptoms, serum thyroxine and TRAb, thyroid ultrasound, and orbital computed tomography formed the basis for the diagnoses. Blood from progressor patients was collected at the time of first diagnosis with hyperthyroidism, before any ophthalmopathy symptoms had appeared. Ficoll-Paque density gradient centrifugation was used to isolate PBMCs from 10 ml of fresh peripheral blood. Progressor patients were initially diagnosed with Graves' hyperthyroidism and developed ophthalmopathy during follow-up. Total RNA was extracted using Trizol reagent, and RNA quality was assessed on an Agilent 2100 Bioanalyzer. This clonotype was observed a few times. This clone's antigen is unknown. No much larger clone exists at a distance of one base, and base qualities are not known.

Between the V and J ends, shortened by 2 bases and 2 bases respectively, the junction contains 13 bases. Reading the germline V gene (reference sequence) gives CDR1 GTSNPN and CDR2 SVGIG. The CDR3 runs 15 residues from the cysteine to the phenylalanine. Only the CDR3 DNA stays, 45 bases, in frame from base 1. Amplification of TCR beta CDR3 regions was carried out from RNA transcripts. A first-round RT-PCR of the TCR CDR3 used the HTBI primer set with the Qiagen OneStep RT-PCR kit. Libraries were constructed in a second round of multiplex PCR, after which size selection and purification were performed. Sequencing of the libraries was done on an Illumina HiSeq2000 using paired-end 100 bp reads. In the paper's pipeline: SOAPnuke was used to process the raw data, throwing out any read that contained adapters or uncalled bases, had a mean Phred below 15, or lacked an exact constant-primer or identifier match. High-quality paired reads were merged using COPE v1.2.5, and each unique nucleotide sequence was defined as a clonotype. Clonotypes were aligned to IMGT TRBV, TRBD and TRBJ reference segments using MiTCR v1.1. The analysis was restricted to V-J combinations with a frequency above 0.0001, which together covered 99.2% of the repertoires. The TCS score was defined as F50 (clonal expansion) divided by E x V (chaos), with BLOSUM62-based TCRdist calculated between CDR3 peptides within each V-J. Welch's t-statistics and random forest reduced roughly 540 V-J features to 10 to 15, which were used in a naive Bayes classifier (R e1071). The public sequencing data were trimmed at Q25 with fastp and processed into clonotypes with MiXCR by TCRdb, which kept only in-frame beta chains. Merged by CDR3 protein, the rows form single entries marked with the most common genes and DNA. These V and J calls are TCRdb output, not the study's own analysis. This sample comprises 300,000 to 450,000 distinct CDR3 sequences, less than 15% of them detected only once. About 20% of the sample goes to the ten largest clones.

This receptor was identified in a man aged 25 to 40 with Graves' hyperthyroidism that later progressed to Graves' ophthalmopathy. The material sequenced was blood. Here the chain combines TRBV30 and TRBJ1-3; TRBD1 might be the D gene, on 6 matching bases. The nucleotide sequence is TGTGCCTGGAGTATAACCGGGACAACTGGAAACACCATATATTTT. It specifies CAWSITGTTGNTIYF.